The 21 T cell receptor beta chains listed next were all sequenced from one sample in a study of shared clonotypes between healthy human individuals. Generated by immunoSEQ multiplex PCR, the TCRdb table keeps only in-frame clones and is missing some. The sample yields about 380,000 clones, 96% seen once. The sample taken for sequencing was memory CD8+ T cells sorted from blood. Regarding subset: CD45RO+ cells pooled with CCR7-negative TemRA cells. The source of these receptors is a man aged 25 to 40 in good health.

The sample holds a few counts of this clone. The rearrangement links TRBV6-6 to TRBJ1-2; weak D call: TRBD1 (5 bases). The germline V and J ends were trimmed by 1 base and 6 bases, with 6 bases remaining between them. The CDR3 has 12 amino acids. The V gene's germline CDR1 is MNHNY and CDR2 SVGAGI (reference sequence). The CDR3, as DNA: TGTGCCAGCAGTTACTGGGGGGATGGCTACACCTTC. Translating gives CASSYWGDGYTF.

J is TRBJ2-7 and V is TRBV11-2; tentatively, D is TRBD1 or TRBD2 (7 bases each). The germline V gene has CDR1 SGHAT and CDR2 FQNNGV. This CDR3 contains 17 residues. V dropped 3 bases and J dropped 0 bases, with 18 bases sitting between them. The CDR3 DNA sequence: TGTGCCAGCAGCTTCTTCACGCCAGGGGGGGGCTCCTACGAGCAGTACTTC. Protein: CASSFFTPGGGSYEQYF.

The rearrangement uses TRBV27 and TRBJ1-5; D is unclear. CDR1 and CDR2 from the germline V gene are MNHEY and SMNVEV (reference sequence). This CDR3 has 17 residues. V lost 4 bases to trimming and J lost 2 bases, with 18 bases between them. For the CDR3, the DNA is TGTGCCAGCAGTTCCAACGGATATTATAGGGGCAATCAGCCCCAGCATTTT. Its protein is CASSSNGYYRGNQPQHF.

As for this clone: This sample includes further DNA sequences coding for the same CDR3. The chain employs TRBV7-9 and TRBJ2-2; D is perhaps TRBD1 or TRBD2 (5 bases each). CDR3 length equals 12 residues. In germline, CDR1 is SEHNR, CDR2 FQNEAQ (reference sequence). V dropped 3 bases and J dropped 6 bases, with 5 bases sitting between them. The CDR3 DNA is TGTGCCAGCAGCTTGGGGGCCGGGGAGCTGTTTTTT. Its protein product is CASSLGAGELFF.

The CDR3 DNA reads TGCAGCGTTGGGGTATTGGACATTCAGTACTTC. It is translated as CSVGVLDIQYF. This chain uses TRBV29-1 with TRBJ2-4; D is uncertain. CDR3 length: 11 residues. V lost 4 bases and J lost 8, with 9 bases in between. Per the germline V gene, CDR1 is SQVTM and CDR2 is ANQGSEA.

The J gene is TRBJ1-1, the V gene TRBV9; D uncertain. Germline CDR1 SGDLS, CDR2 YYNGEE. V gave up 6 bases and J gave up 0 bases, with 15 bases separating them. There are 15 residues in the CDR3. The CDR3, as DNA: TGTGCCAGCACCTTAGGATCCAGGTTGAACACTGAAGCTTTCTTT. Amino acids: CASTLGSRLNTEAFF.

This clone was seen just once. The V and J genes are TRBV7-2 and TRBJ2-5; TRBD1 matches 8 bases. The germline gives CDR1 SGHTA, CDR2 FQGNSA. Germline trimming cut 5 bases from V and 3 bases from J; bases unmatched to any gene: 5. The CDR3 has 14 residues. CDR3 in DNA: TGTGCCAGCAGCATCACGACAGGGGAAGAGACCCAGTACTTC. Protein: CASSITTGEETQYF.

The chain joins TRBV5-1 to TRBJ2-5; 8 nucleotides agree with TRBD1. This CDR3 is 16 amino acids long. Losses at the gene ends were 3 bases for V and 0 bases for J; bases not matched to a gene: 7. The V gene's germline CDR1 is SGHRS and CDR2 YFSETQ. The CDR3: CASSWGQASYQETQYF. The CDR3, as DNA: TGCGCCAGCAGCTGGGGACAGGCCTCGTACCAAGAGACCCAGTACTTC.

CDR3 sequence reads: CASSFGGAPGNTIYF. The CDR3 DNA sequence: TGTGCCAGCAGCTTTGGGGGCGCCCCTGGAAACACCATATATTTT. The rearrangement joins TRBV5-4 to TRBJ1-3, with a possible D match to TRBD1 (6 bases). The CDR3 is 15 amino acids. V dropped 2 bases and J dropped 2 bases, with 11 bases sitting between them. CDR1 and CDR2 (germline): SGHNT, YYREEE (reference sequence).

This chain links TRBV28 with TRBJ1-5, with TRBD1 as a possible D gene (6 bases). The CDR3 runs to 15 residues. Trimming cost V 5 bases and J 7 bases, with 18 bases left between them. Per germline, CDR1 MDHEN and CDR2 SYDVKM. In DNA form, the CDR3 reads TGTGCCAGCAGTACCTTTCTTGATGGGGGCCAGCCCCAGCATTTT. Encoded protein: CASSTFLDGGQPQHF.

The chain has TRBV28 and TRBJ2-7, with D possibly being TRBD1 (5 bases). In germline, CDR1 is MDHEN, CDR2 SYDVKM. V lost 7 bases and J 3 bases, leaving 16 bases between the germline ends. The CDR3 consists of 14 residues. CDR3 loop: CASTRDRAFYEQYF. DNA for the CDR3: TGTGCCAGCACCCGCGACAGAGCTTTCTACGAGCAGTACTTC.

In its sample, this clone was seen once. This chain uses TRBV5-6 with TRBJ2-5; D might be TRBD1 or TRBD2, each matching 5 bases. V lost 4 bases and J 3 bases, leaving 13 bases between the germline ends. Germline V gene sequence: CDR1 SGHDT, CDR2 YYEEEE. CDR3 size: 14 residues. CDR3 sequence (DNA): TGTGCCAGCAGCCAACGACGAGGGGAAGAGACCCAGTACTTC. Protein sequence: CASSQRRGEETQYF.

The DNA of the CDR3 is TGTGCCAGCAGCTTATACCGGGGGCCCTACGAGCAGTACTTC. Translating it yields CASSLYRGPYEQYF. This chain links TRBV7-2 with TRBJ2-7, with D perhaps TRBD1 or TRBD2 (6 bases each). The CDR3 sequence is 14 residues long. Germline assignment: CDR1 SGHTA and CDR2 FQGNSA. Trimming took off 2 bases at V and 2 bases at J, with 10 bases between the two ends.

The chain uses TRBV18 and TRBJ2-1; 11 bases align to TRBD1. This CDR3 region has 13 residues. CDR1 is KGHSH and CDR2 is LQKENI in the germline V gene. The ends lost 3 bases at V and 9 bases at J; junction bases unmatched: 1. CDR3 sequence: CASSPGQGGEQFF. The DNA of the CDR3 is TGTGCCAGCTCACCGGGACAGGGGGGTGAGCAGTTCTTC.

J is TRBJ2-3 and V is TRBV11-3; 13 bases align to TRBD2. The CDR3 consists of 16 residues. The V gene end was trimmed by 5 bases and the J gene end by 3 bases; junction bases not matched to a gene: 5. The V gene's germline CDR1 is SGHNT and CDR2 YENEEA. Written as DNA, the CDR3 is TGTGCCAGCAGCCTCGGACTAGCGGGAGCAACAGATACGCAGTATTTT. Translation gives CASSLGLAGATDTQYF.

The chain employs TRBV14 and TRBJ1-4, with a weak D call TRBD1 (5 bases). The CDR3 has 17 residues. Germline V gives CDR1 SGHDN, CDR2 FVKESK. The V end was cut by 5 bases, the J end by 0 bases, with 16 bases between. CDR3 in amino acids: CASSETPDTATNEKLFF. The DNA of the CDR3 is TGTGCCAGCAGCGAAACGCCGGACACTGCAACTAATGAAAAACTGTTTTTT.

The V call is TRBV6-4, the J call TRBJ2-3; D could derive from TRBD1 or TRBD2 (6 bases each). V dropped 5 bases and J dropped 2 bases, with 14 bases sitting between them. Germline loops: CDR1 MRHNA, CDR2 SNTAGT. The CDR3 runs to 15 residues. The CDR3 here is CASSPRRGATDTQYF. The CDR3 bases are TGTGCCAGCAGTCCCCGAAGGGGGGCCACAGATACGCAGTATTTT.

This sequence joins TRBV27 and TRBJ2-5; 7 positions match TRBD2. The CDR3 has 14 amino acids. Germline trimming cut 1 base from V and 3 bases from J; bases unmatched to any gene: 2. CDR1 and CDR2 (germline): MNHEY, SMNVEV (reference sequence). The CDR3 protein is CASSLLGGEETQYF. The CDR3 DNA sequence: TGTGCCAGCAGTTTATTGGGGGGGGAAGAGACCCAGTACTTC.

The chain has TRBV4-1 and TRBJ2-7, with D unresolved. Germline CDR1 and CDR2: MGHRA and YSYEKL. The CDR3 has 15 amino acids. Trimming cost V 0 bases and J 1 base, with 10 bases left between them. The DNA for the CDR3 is TGCGCCAGCAGCCAAGAGGTGCGTCCTTCCTACGAGCAGTACTTC. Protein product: CASSQEVRPSYEQYF.

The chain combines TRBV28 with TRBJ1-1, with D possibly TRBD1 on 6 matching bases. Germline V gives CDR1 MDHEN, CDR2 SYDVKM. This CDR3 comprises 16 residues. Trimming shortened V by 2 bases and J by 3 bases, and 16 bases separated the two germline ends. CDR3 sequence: CASSLVQGLIDTEAFF. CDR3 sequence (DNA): TGTGCCAGCAGTTTAGTACAGGGATTAATAGACACTGAAGCTTTCTTT.

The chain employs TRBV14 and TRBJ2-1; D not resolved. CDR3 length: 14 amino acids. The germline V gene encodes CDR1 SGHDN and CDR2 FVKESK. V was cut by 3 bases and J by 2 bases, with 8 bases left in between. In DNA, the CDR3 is TGTGCCAGCAGCCAGTTTACCACCTACAATGAGCAGTTCTTC. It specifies CASSQFTTYNEQFF.